Described below is a single T cell receptor beta chain sequence and its context. This CDR3 is built from 15 residues. The germline V gene has CDR1 MDHEN and CDR2 SYDVKM. Trimming cost V 7 bases and J 4 bases; bases outside gene matches: 10. These data originate in a study of blood T cell repertoires in COVID-19. Profiled with immunoSEQ multiplex PCR; TCRdb holds only in-frame clones, not every one. The sample gives some 86,000 clones, about 83% of which show up once; about 14% is in the top ten. The source is a woman aged 70-85 years with acute or convalescent COVID-19. The sequencing input was peripheral blood. The chain recombines TRBV28 with TRBJ2-1; 7 positions match TRBD1. DNA of the CDR3: TGTGCCAGCACCACCGTAGGGGGCAGTTACAATGAGCAGTTCTTC. Translated, it gives CASTTVGGSYNEQFF.